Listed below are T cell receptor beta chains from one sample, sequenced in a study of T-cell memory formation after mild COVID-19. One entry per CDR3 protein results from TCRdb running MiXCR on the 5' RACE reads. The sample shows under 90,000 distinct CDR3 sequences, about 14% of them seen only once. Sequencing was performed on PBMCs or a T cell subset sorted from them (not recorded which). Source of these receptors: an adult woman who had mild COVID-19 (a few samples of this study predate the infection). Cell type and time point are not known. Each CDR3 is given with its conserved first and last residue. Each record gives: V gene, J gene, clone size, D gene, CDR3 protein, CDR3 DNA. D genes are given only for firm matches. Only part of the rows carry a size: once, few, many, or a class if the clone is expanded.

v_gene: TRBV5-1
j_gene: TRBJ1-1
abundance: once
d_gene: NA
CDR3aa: CASSLGGDEAFF
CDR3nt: TGCGCCAGCAGCTTGGGAGGTGATGAAGCTTTCTTT

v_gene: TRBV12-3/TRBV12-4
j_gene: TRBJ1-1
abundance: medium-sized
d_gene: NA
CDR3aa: CASSSTGWGTEAFF
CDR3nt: TGTGCCAGCAGTTCTACAGGGTGGGGCACTGAAGCTTTCTTT

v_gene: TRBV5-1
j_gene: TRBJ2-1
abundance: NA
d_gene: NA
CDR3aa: CASSVTGLRSYEQFF
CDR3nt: TGCGCCAGCAGCGTCACGGGACTCCGGAGCTATGAGCAGTTCTTC

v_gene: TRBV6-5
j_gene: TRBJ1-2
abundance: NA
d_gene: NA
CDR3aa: CASSYPGAVGYTF
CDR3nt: TGTGCCAGCAGTTACCCAGGGGCCGTTGGCTACACCTTC

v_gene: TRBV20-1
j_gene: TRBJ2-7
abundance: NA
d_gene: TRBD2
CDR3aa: CSAPRTSGSYEQYF
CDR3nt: TGCAGTGCTCCCCGGACTAGCGGGAGTTACGAGCAGTACTTC

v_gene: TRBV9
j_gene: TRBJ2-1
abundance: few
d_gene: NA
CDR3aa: CASSPGGGGSYNEQFF
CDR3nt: TGTGCCAGCAGCCCAGGGGGGGGAGGATCTTACAATGAGCAGTTCTTC

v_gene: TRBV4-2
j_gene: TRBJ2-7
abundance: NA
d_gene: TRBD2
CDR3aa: CASSQSLAGEHEQYF
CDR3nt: TGTGCCAGCAGCCAATCTCTAGCGGGAGAACACGAGCAGTACTTC

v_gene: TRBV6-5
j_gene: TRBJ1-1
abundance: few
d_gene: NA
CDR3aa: CASSTGTRFEAFF
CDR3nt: TGTGCCAGCAGTACCGGGACACGCTTTGAAGCTTTCTTT

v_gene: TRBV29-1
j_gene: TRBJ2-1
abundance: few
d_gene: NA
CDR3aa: CSADEGSRGLSYNEQFF
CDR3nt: TGCAGCGCCGATGAAGGGTCTCGGGGCCTCTCCTACAATGAGCAGTTCTTC

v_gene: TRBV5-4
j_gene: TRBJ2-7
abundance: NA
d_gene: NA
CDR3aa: CASSVRDAYEQYF
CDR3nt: TGTGCCAGCAGCGTCCGGGACGCCTACGAGCAGTACTTC

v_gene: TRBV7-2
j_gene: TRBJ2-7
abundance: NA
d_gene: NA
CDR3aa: CASSAYEALGYEQYF
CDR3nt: TGTGCCAGCAGCGCCTATGAGGCTTTGGGCTACGAGCAGTACTTC

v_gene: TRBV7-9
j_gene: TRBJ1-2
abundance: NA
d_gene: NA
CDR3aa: CASSTRIEGPYGYTF
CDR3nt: TGTGCCAGCAGCACGCGTATAGAGGGACCTTACGGCTACACCTTC

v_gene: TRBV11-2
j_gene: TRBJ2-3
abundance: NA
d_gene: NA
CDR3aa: CASSSALVTDTQYF
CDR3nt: TGTGCCAGCAGCTCCGCTTTGGTCACAGATACGCAGTATTTT

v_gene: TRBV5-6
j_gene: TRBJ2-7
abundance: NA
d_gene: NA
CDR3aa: CASSFSGPIYEQYF
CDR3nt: TGTGCCAGCAGCTTCTCGGGACCTATCTACGAGCAGTACTTC

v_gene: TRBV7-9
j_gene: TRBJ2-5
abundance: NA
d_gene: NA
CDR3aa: CASSLDPTPTQYF
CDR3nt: TGTGCCAGCAGCTTGGATCCAACCCCTACCCAGTACTTC

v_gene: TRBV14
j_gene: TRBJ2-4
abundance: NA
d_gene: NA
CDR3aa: CASSPDNSRQYF
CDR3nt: TGTGCCAGCAGCCCCGACAACAGTCGTCAGTACTTC

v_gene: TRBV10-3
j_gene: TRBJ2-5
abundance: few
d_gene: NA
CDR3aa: CAISESIGGETQYF
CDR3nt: TGTGCCATCAGTGAGTCGATTGGGGGAGAGACCCAGTACTTC

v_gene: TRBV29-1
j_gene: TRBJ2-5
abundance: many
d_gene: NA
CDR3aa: CSVEDHPQETQYF
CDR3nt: TGCAGCGTTGAAGATCACCCTCAGGAGACCCAGTACTTC

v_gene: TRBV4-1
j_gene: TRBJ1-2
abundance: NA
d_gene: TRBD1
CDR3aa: CASSQFGTDYGYTF
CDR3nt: TGCGCCAGCAGCCAATTCGGGACAGACTATGGCTACACCTTC

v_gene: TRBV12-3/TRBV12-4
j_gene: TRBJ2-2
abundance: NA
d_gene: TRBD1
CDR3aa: CASSLAVVGQGKEDTGELFF
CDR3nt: TGTGCCAGCAGTTTAGCTGTTGTGGGACAGGGAAAGGAGGACACCGGGGAGCTGTTTTTT

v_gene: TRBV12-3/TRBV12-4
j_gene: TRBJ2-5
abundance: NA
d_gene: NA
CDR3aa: CASSFSGVGETQYF
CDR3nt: TGTGCCAGCAGTTTTTCAGGGGTGGGAGAGACCCAGTACTTC

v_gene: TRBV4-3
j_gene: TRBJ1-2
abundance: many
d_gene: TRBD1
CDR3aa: CASSQGQGSNYGYTF
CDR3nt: TGCGCCAGCAGCCAAGGACAGGGAAGTAACTATGGCTACACCTTC

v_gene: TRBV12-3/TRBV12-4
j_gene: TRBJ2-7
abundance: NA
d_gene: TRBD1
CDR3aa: CASQTSVWLQDRVSYEQYF
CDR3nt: TGTGCCAGCCAGACGTCAGTGTGGCTCCAAGACAGGGTTTCCTACGAGCAGTACTTC

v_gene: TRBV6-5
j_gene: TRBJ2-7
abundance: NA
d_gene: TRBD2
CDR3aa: CASSYLAEASEQYF
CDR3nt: TGTGCCAGCAGTTATCTAGCGGAGGCCTCCGAGCAGTACTTC

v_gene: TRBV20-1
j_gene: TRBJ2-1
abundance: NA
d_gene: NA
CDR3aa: CSATGPGGSYNEQFF
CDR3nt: TGCAGTGCTACGGGACCCGGGGGCTCCTACAATGAGCAGTTCTTC

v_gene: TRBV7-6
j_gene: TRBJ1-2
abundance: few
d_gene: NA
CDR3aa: CASSLRISGGYTF
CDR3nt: TGTGCCAGCAGCTTGAGGATTTCGGGGGGCTACACCTTC

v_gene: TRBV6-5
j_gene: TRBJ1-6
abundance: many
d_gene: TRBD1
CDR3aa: CASSPTLGQSSPLHF
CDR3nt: TGTGCCAGCAGTCCGACCCTGGGACAGTCTTCACCCCTCCACTTT

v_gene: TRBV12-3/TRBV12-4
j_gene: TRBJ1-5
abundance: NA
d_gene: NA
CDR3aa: CASSQRDRYGEPQHF
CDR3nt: TGTGCCAGCAGCCAACGGGACCGCTACGGGGAGCCCCAGCATTTT

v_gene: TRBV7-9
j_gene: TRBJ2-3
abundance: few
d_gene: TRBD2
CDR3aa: CASSLPLLAGETDTQYF
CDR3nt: TGTGCCAGCAGCTTACCCCTACTAGCGGGGGAAACAGATACGCAGTATTTT

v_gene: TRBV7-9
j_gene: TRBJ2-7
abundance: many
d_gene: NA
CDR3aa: CASSPYTVGEQYF
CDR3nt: TGTGCCAGCAGCCCCTACACAGTGGGCGAGCAGTACTTC

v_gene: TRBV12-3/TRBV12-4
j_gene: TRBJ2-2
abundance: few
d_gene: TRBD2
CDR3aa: CASRLASDGELFF
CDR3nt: TGTGCCAGCAGACTAGCGTCAGACGGGGAGCTGTTTTTT

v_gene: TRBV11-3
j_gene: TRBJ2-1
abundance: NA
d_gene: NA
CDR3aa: CASSNRQAGYNEQFF
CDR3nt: TGTGCCAGCAGTAATCGACAGGCTGGGTACAATGAGCAGTTCTTC

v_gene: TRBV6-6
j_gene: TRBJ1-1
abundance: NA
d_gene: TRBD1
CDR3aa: CASSTVLGQGGMNTEAFF
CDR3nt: TGTGCCAGCAGTACTGTCTTGGGACAGGGGGGGATGAACACTGAAGCTTTCTTT

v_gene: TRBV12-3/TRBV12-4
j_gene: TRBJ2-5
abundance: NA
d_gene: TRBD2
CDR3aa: CASTLGEGSVGETQYF
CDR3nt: TGTGCCAGCACCCTGGGGGAGGGGTCGGTGGGGGAGACCCAGTACTTC

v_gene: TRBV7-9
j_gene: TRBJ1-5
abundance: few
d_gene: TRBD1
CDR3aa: CASSHDDTGDQPQHF
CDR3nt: TGTGCCAGCAGCCATGACGATACAGGGGATCAGCCCCAGCATTTT

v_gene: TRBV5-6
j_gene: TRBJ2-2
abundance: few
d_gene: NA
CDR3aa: CASSLVNTGELFF
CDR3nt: TGTGCCAGCAGCTTGGTGAACACCGGGGAGCTGTTTTTT

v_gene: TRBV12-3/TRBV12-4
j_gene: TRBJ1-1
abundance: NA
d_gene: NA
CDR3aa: CASSVGRVNTEAFF
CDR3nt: TGTGCCAGCAGCGTCGGACGGGTGAACACTGAAGCTTTCTTT

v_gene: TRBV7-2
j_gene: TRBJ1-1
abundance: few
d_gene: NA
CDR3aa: CASSLAGTGWEAFF
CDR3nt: TGTGCCAGCAGCTTAGCTGGTACAGGGTGGGAAGCTTTCTTT

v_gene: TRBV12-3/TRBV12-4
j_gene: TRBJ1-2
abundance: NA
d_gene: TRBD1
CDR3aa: CASSWTGGYGYTF
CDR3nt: TGTGCCAGCAGTTGGACAGGGGGCTATGGCTACACCTTC

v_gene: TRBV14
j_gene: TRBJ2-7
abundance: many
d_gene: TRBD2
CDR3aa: CASSRQTGGYEQYF
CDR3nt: TGTGCCAGCAGCAGACAGACGGGGGGTTACGAGCAGTACTTC

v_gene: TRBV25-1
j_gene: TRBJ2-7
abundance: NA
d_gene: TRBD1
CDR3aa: CASRDRGYEQYF
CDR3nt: TGTGCCAGCAGGGACAGGGGGTACGAGCAGTACTTC

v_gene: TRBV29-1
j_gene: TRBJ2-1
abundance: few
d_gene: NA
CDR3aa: CSVPRGDEQFF
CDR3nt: TGCAGCGTCCCGCGGGGAGATGAGCAGTTCTTC

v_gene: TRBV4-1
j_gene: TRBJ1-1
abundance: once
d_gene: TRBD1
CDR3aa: CASSHLLGQANTEAFF
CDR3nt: TGCGCCAGCAGCCATCTCCTGGGACAGGCGAACACTGAAGCTTTCTTT

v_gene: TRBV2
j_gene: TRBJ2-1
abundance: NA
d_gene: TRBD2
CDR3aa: CASSDWRELNEQFF
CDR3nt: TGTGCCAGCAGTGATTGGCGGGAGCTCAATGAGCAGTTCTTC

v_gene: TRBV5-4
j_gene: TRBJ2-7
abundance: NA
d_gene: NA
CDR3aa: CASSLIGTEQYF
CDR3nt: TGTGCCAGCAGCTTGATAGGAACCGAGCAGTACTTC

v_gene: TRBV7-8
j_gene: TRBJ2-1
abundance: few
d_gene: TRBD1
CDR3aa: CASSRPGGDEQFF
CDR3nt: TGTGCCAGCAGCCGACCAGGGGGCGATGAGCAGTTCTTC

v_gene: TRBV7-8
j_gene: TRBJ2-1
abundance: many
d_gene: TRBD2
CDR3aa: CASSFGGGPHNEQFF
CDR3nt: TGTGCCAGCAGCTTTGGCGGGGGGCCCCACAATGAGCAGTTCTTC